What follows is one T cell receptor beta chain and its context. It was with a sample-barcoded 5' primer and a J-beta primer mix that a second PCR of roughly 7 to 12 cycles was run. Via MiXCR, TCRdb re-called the 5' RACE reads, giving one row per CDR3 protein. The sample has about 1.8 million distinct CDR3 sequences; roughly 49% are singletons. These data belong to a study of blood T cells in healthy people across ages. There are 13 residues in the CDR3. Germline V gene data show CDR1 as MDHEN and CDR2 as SYDVKM. This TCR was sampled from a middle-aged woman in good health. J is TRBJ2-5 and V is TRBV28; D possibly corresponds to TRBD1 (5 bases). The J call could be wrong; TRBJ2-7 is a better fit for the DNA end. The sequencing sample was made of blood. The CDR3 loop reads CASRVSGRDEQYF. In nucleotides, the CDR3 is TGTGCCAGCAGGGTCTCTGGCAGGGACGAGCAGTACTTC.